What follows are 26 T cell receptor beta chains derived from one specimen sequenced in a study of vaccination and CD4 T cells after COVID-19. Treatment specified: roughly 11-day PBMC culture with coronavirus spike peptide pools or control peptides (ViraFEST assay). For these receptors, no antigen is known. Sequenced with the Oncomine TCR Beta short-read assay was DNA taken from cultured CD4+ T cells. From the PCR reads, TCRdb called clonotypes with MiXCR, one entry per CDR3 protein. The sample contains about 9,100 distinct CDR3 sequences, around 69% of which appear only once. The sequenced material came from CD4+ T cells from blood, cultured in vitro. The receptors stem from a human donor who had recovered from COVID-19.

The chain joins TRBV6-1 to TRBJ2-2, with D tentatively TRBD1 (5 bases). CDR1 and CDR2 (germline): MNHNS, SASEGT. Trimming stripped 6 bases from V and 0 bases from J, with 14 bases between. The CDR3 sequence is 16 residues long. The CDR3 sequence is CASRGAARANTGELFF. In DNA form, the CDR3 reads TGTGCCAGCAGAGGGGCGGCCAGAGCGAACACCGGGGAGCTGTTTTTT.

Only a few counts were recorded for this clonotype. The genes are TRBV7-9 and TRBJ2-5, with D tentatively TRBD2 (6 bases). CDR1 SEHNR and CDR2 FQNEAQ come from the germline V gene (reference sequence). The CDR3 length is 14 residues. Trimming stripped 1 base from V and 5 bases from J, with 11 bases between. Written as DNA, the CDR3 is TGTGCCAGCAGCTTAGTGGGGACTCTCGAGACCCAGTACTTC. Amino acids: CASSLVGTLETQYF. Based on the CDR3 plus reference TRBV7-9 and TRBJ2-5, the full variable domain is DTGVSQNPRHKITKRGQNVTFRCDPISEHNRLYWYRQTLGQGPEFLTYFQNEAQLEKSRLLSDRFSAERPKGSFSTLEIQRTEQGDSAMYLCASSLVGTLETQYFGPGTRLLVL.

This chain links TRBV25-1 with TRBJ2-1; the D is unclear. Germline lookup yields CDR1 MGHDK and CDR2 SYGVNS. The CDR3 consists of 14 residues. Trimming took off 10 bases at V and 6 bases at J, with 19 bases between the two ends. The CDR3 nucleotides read TGTGCCACCCGTGGGTGGCAGTATTCCAATGAGCAGTTCTTC. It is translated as CATRGWQYSNEQFF.

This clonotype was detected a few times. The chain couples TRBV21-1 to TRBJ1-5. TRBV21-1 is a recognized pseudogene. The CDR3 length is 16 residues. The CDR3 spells CASSKASGVSGQPQHF. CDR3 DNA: TGTGCCAGCAGCAAAGCAAGCGGAGTCAGCGGGCAGCCCCAGCATTTT.

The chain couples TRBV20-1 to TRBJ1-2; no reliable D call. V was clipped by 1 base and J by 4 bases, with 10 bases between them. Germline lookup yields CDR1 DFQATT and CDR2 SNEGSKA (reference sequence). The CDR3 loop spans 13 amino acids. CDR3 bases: TGCAGTGCTAGAGGAGCGGTTAGCTATGGCTACACCTTC. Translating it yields CSARGAVSYGYTF.

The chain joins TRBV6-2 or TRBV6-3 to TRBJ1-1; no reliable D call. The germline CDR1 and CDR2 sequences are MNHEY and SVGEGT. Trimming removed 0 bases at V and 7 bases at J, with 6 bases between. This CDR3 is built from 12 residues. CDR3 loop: CASSYSAGEAFF. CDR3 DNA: TGTGCCAGCAGTTACTCGGCGGGTGAAGCTTTCTTT.

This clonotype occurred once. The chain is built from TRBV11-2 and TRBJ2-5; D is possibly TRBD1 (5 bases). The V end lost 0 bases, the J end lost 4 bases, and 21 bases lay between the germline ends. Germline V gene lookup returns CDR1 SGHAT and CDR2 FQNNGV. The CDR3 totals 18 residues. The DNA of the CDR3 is TGTGCCAGCAGCTTAGAGGTCTGGGCGACAGACCCAATAGAGACCCAGTACTTC. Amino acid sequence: CASSLEVWATDPIETQYF.

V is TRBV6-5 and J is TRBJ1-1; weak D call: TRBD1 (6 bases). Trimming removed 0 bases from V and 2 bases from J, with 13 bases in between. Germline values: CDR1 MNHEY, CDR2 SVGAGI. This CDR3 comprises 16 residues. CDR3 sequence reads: CASSYSKGGGNTEAFF. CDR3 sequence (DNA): TGTGCCAGCAGTTACTCGAAAGGGGGAGGTAACACTGAAGCTTTCTTT.

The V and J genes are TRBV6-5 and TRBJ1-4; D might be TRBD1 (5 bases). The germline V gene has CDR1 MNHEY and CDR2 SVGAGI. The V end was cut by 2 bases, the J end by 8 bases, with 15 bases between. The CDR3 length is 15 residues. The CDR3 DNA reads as TGTGCCAGCAGTTACGGAGGGACCGCGGGAGAAAAACTGTTTTTT. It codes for CASSYGGTAGEKLFF.

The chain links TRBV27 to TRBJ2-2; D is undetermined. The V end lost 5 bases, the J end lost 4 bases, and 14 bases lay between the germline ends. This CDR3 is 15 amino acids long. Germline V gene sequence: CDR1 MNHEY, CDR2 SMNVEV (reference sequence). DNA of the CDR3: TGTGCCAGCAGTCCCCCCCTAGGACGCACCGGGGAGCTGTTTTTT. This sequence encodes CASSPPLGRTGELFF.

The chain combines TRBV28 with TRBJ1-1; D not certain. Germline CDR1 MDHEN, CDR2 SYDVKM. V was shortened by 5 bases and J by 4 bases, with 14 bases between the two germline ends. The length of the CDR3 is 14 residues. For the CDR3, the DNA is TGTGCCAGCAGTCGGTCCACCCTATCCACTGAAGCTTTCTTT. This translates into CASSRSTLSTEAFF.

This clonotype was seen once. This CDR3 is CAISESGTGGAEAFF. The CDR3, as DNA: TGTGCCATCAGTGAGTCCGGAACAGGGGGGGCTGAAGCTTTCTTT. J is TRBJ1-1 and V is TRBV10-3; 8 bases are shared with TRBD1. The CDR3 runs 15 residues. The J segment lost 6 bases and the V segment lost 0 bases, leaving 6 bases of the junction unmatched. Germline values: CDR1 ENHRY, CDR2 SYGVKD.

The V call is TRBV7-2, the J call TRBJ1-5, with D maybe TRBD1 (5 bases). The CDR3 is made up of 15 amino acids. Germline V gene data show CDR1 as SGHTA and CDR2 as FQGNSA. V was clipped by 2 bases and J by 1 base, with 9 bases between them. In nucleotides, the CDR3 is TGTGCCAGCAGCTTATCCGGGGACAGCAATCAGCCCCAGCATTTT. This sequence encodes CASSLSGDSNQPQHF.

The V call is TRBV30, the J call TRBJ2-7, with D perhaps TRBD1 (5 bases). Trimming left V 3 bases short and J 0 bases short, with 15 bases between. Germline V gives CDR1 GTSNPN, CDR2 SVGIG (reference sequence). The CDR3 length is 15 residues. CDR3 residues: CAWRGPRTRSYEQYF. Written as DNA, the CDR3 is TGTGCCTGGAGGGGGCCGAGGACACGCTCCTACGAGCAGTACTTC.

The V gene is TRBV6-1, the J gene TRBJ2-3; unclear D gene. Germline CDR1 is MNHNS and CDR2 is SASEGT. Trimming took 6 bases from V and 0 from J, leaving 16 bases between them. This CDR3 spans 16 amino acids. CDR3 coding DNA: TGTGCCAGCAGCGAACGGTTACTATCTAGCACAGATACGCAGTATTTT. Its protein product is CASSERLLSSTDTQYF.

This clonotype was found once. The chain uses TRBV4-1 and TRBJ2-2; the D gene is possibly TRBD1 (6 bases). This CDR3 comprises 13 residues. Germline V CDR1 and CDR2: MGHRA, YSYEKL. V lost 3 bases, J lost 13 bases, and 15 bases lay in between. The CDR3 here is CASSQVRQEPLFF. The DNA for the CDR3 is TGCGCCAGCAGCCAGGTTAGACAGGAGCCGCTGTTTTTT.

The CDR3 loop reads CASSQLPGPLREGYTF. The CDR3 DNA follows: TGCGCCAGCAGCCAACTCCCGGGACCCCTAAGGGAAGGCTACACCTTC. The chain recombines TRBV4-3 with TRBJ1-2, with a tentative D call TRBD1 (5 bases). From germline, CDR1 is LGHNA and CDR2 YSLEER. This CDR3 region has 16 residues. Trimming shortened V by 2 bases and J by 8 bases, and 21 bases separated the two germline ends.

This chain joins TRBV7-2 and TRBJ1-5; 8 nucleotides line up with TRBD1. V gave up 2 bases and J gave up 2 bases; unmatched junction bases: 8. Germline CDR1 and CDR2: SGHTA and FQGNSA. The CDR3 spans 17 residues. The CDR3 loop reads CASSLRIAGQGNQPQHF. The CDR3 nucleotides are TGTGCCAGCAGCTTAAGGATCGCGGGACAGGGCAATCAGCCCCAGCATTTT.

CDR3 amino acids: CSASTAVGNTIYF. CDR3 sequence (DNA): TGCAGTGCTAGTACGGCAGTAGGAAACACCATATATTTT. V is TRBV20-1 and J is TRBJ1-3; no definite D call. Trimming took off 3 bases at V and 4 bases at J, with 10 bases between the two ends. The germline V gene encodes CDR1 DFQATT and CDR2 SNEGSKA (reference sequence). The length of the CDR3 is 13 residues.

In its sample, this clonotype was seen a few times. CDR3 loop: CASRGTGLASPLHF. For the CDR3, the DNA is TGTGCCAGCAGGGGAACGGGTTTGGCTTCACCCCTCCACTTT. V is TRBV12-3 or TRBV12-4 and J is TRBJ1-6, with D unresolved. V was clipped by 6 bases and J by 9 bases, with 15 bases between them. The CDR3 extends over 14 amino acids.

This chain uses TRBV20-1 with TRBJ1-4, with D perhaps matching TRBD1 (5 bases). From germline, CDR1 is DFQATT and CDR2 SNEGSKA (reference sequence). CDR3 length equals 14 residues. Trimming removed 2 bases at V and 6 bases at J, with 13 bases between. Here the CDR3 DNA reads TGCAGTGCTAGACACGACAGAGATGATGAAAAACTGTTTTTT. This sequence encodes CSARHDRDDEKLFF.

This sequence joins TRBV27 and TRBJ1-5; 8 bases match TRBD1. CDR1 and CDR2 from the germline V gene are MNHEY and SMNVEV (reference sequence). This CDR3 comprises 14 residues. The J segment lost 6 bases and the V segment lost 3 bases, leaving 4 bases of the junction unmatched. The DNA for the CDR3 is TGTGCCAGCAGTTTCTCAGGGGGCAGTCAGCCCCAGCATTTT. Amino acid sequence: CASSFSGGSQPQHF.

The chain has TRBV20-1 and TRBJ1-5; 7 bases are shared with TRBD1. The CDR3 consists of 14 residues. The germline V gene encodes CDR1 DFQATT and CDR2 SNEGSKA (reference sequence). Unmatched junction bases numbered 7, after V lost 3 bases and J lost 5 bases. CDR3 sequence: CSASDRVGHQPQHF. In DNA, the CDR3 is TGCAGTGCTAGCGACAGGGTGGGGCATCAGCCCCAGCATTTT.

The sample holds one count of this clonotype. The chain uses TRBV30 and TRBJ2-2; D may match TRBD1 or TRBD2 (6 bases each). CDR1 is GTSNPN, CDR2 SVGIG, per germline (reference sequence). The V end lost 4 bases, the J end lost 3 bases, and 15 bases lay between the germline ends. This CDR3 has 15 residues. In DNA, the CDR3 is TGTGCCTGGAAGAAGGAGGGGGGATACACCGGGGAGCTGTTTTTT. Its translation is CAWKKEGGYTGELFF.

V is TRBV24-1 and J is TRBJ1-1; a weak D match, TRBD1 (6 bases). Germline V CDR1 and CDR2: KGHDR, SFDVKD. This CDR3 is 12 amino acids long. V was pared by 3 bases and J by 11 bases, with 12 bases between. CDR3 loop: CATSDVRGAAFF. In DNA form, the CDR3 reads TGTGCCACCAGTGATGTGCGGGGGGCCGCTTTCTTT.

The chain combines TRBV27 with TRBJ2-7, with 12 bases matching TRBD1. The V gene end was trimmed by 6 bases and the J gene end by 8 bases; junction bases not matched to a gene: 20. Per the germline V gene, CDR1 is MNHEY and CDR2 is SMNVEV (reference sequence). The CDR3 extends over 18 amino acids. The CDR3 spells CASSMRGQGATNDYKQYF. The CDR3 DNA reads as TGTGCCAGCAGCATGAGGGGACAGGGGGCCACGAACGATTACAAGCAGTACTTC.